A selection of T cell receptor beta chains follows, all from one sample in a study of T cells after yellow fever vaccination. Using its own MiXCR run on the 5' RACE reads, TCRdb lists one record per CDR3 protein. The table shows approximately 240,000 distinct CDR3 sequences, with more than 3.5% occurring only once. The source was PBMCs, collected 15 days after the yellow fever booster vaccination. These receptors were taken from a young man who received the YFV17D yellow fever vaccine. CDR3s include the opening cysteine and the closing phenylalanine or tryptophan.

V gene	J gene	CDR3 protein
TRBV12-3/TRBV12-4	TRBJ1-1	CASALGGAAEAFF
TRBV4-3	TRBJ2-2	CASSRGLVGVSTGELFF
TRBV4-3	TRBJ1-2	CASSQDYSGTGLYGYTF
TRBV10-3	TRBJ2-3	CAIRELATTDTQYF
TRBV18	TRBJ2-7	CASSRLRDQGPSKGEQYF
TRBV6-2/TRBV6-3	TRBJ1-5	CASSAHRGQWNQPQHF
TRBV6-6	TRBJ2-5	CATTAQETQYF
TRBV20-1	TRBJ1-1	CSARDRRRNTEAFF
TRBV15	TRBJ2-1	CATRSGLILEQFF
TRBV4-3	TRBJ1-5	CASSQDGDGRPQHF
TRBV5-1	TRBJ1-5	CASSLEGLSNQPQHF
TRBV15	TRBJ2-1	CATSEAGPVEQFF
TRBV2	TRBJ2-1	CASSVRTPFNEQFF
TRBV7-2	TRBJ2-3	CASSSWVGTPDTQYF
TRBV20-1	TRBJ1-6	CSADLTGGYSPLHF